A single T cell receptor (beta chain) is shown here with its context. The sample originates from a study of blood T cell repertoires in COVID-19. Study-level information: Sources were T cells, B-cell-depleted T cells, or PBMCs; the material itself was cDNA or gDNA.

Some clones are missing from TCRdb's copy, which holds only in-frame ones; the method was immunoSEQ multiplex PCR. This table holds fewer than 110,000 clones, nearly 85% found once. The sample consisted of peripheral blood. The receptor was derived from a human donor in a cohort sampled during active or convalescent COVID-19.

The CDR3 is CASSTRTSNTDTQYF. The CDR3 bases are TGTGCCAGCAGCACCCGGACTAGCAACACAGATACGCAGTATTTT. V gene TRBV7-9 combines with J gene TRBJ2-3, with TRBD2 matching over 8 bases. With V trimmed by 5 bases and J by 2 bases, 6 bases remained unmatched. There are 15 residues in the CDR3. CDR1 and CDR2 from the germline V gene are SEHNR and FQNEAQ (reference sequence).